Listed below are T cell receptor beta chains from one sample, sequenced in a study of Ad26.COV2.S vaccination and SARS-CoV-2 variants. Using immunoSEQ multiplex PCR, the repertoire was profiled, and TCRdb retains in-frame clones only, with some absent. The profile shows about 460,000 clones, roughly nine tenths of them singletons. The material was peripheral blood, obtained in a trial of Ad26.COV2.S vaccine versus placebo. These receptors were taken from a person between 18 and 60 years old who received the Ad26.COV2.S COVID-19 vaccine or a placebo. Both conserved end residues are part of each CDR3. D genes are given only for firm matches. Clone size, where shown, is once, few, many, or a class for clones that have expanded.

D: -; V: TRBV5-4; size: -; J: TRBJ2-3; CDR3: CASSPQTGRTSTDTQYF; DNA: TGTGCCAGCAGCCCTCAGACCGGACGGACTAGCACAGATACGCAGTATTTT
D: -; V: TRBV11-2; size: -; J: TRBJ2-5; CDR3: CAVSGLQETQYF; DNA: TGTGCGGTTAGCGGACTACAAGAGACCCAGTACTTC
D: -; V: TRBV28; size: -; J: TRBJ2-2; CDR3: CASSLLQELFF; DNA: TGTGCCAGCAGTTTGTTACAGGAGCTGTTTTTT
D: -; V: TRBV5-5; size: -; J: TRBJ1-1; CDR3: CASSLRLATEAFF; DNA: TGTGCCAGCAGCTTGAGATTAGCCACTGAAGCTTTCTTT
D: TRBD2; V: TRBV19; size: -; J: TRBJ2-1; CDR3: CASSSGLAGGNEQFF; DNA: TGTGCCAGTAGTAGCGGGCTAGCGGGGGGTAATGAGCAGTTCTTC
D: TRBD2; V: TRBV5-6; size: -; J: TRBJ2-7; CDR3: CASSPEPGGDYEQYF; DNA: TGTGCCAGCAGCCCCGAGCCGGGGGGGGACTACGAGCAGTACTTC
D: TRBD2; V: TRBV18; size: -; J: TRBJ2-1; CDR3: CASSPLLGTSRNNEQFF; DNA: TGTGCCAGCTCACCACTACTGGGGACTAGCAGGAACAATGAGCAGTTCTTC
D: -; V: TRBV30; size: -; J: TRBJ1-5; CDR3: CAWGGEKGAGNQPQHF; DNA: TGTGCCTGGGGCGGAGAAAAAGGGGCAGGGAATCAGCCCCAGCATTTT
D: -; V: TRBV18; size: once; J: TRBJ1-6; CDR3: CASSPRQGEYSPLHF; DNA: TGTGCCAGTTCACCAAGGCAGGGAGAGTATTCACCCCTCCACTTT
D: -; V: TRBV2; size: -; J: TRBJ1-4; CDR3: CASSDFVGAPGEKLFF; DNA: TGTGCCAGCAGTGATTTCGTAGGGGCCCCTGGTGAAAAACTGTTTTTT
D: -; V: TRBV11-2; size: -; J: TRBJ1-2; CDR3: CASSFRPNYGYTF; DNA: TGTGCCAGCAGCTTTCGCCCTAACTATGGCTACACCTTC
D: -; V: TRBV9; size: -; J: TRBJ1-6; CDR3: CASTPAGNGSPLHF; DNA: TGTGCCAGCACCCCCGCAGGGAACGGTTCACCCCTCCACTTT
D: -; V: TRBV6-6; size: once; J: TRBJ2-7; CDR3: CASALSPYEQYF; DNA: TGTGCCAGCGCCCTGTCGCCCTACGAGCAGTACTTC
D: TRBD2; V: TRBV4-3; size: -; J: TRBJ2-7; CDR3: CASSQDPLAGSSYEQYF; DNA: TGCGCCAGCAGCCAAGATCCCCTAGCGGGGAGCTCCTACGAGCAGTACTTC
D: -; V: TRBV4-3; size: -; J: TRBJ2-7; CDR3: CASSQGTAINSYEQYF; DNA: TGCGCCAGCAGCCAAGGAACCGCGATCAACTCCTACGAGCAGTACTTC
D: -; V: TRBV15; size: -; J: TRBJ2-7; CDR3: CATSRHPRAGNSYEQYF; DNA: TGTGCCACCAGCAGGCATCCCCGGGCGGGAAACTCCTACGAGCAGTACTTC
D: -; V: TRBV13; size: -; J: TRBJ1-6; CDR3: CASSLGPLQGAYNSPLHF; DNA: TGTGCCAGCAGCTTAGGCCCGTTACAGGGAGCATATAATTCACCCCTCCACTTT
D: TRBD1; V: TRBV2; size: -; J: TRBJ1-1; CDR3: CASRRDSEAFF; DNA: TGTGCCAGCAGGAGGGACAGCGAAGCTTTCTTT
D: -; V: TRBV7-2; size: -; J: TRBJ2-1; CDR3: CASSARFGATNEQFF; DNA: TGTGCCAGCAGCGCCCGTTTCGGGGCAACTAATGAGCAGTTCTTC
D: -; V: TRBV28; size: once; J: TRBJ1-6; CDR3: CASSLWGDLTSPLHF; DNA: TGTGCCAGCAGTTTATGGGGCGACCTTACTTCACCCCTCCACTTT
D: TRBD1; V: TRBV19; size: -; J: TRBJ1-5; CDR3: CASSIGQGGNQPQHF; DNA: TGTGCCAGTAGTATTGGGCAGGGGGGCAATCAGCCCCAGCATTTT
D: -; V: TRBV6-5; size: -; J: TRBJ1-1; CDR3: CASRAATEAFF; DNA: TGTGCCAGCAGGGCAGCGACTGAAGCTTTCTTT
D: -; V: TRBV19; size: few; J: TRBJ1-5; CDR3: CASSRAKQGGRSNQPQHF; DNA: TGTGCCAGTAGTAGAGCGAAGCAGGGAGGCCGAAGCAATCAGCCCCAGCATTTT
D: -; V: TRBV7-6; size: -; J: TRBJ2-5; CDR3: CASSLSRPTPLETQYF; DNA: TGTGCCAGCAGCTTAAGCAGGCCTACCCCCCTAGAGACCCAGTACTTC
D: -; V: TRBV2; size: -; J: TRBJ2-1; CDR3: CASSQDSSYNEQFF; DNA: TGTGCCAGCAGTCAAGACAGCTCCTACAATGAGCAGTTCTTC
D: -; V: TRBV28; size: -; J: TRBJ1-3; CDR3: CASSRKPQAFSGNTIYF; DNA: TGTGCCAGCAGTAGGAAGCCCCAGGCTTTCTCTGGAAACACCATATATTTT
D: -; V: TRBV6-2/TRBV6-3; size: -; J: TRBJ2-7; CDR3: CASSPGRGTEQYF; DNA: TGTGCCAGCAGCCCCGGTAGGGGGACCGAGCAGTACTTC
D: -; V: TRBV5-3; size: few; J: TRBJ1-4; CDR3: CARSQPRAHNEKLFF; DNA: TGTGCCAGAAGCCAACCGCGGGCCCATAATGAAAAACTGTTTTTT
D: -; V: TRBV3-1/TRBV3-2; size: -; J: TRBJ2-2; CDR3: CASSQEAGSTGELFF; DNA: TGTGCCAGCAGCCAAGAGGCGGGATCCACCGGGGAGCTGTTTTTT
D: TRBD1; V: TRBV28; size: -; J: TRBJ1-1; CDR3: CASTRPYRGTEAFF; DNA: TGTGCCAGCACTCGACCCTACAGGGGCACTGAAGCTTTCTTT
D: TRBD1; V: TRBV5-1; size: -; J: TRBJ1-4; CDR3: CASSSWPGQGKEKLFF; DNA: TGCGCCAGCAGCTCGTGGCCGGGACAGGGGAAGGAAAAACTGTTTTTT
D: TRBD1; V: TRBV7-2; size: -; J: TRBJ1-2; CDR3: CASSSGQGARGYTF; DNA: TGTGCCAGCAGCTCCGGACAGGGGGCTCGCGGCTACACCTTC
D: TRBD2; V: TRBV18; size: -; J: TRBJ2-2; CDR3: CASQRSGTVLRELFF; DNA: TGTGCCAGCCAGCGTAGCGGGACGGTCCTACGGGAGCTGTTTTTT
D: -; V: TRBV6-5; size: -; J: TRBJ1-2; CDR3: CASSYSNRESGYTF; DNA: TGTGCCAGCAGTTACTCGAACAGGGAGAGTGGCTACACCTTC
D: -; V: TRBV6-2/TRBV6-3; size: -; J: TRBJ1-3; CDR3: CASSKGRDTGRSGNTIYF; DNA: TGTGCCAGCAGTAAGGGCCGGGACACCGGACGCTCTGGAAACACCATATATTTT
D: TRBD1; V: TRBV4-2; size: many; J: TRBJ1-6; CDR3: CASSHQGASRNSPLHF; DNA: TGTGCCAGCAGCCACCAGGGGGCGTCGCGTAATTCACCCCTCCACTTT
D: -; V: TRBV10-2; size: -; J: TRBJ2-2; CDR3: CASGLSGELFF; DNA: TGCGCCAGCGGGCTTTCCGGGGAGCTGTTTTTT
D: -; V: TRBV15; size: -; J: TRBJ1-2; CDR3: CATSRDISGGQGLSYGYTF; DNA: TGTGCCACCAGCAGAGATATCTCGGGGGGACAAGGGCTTAGCTATGGCTACACCTTC
D: -; V: TRBV27; size: -; J: TRBJ2-5; CDR3: CASSLSVQGYETQYF; DNA: TGTGCCAGCAGTTTATCGGTGCAGGGATATGAGACCCAGTACTTC
D: -; V: TRBV29-1; size: -; J: TRBJ1-1; CDR3: CSVEGAGKAFF; DNA: TGCAGCGTTGAAGGGGCCGGTAAGGCTTTCTTT
D: TRBD1; V: TRBV28; size: few; J: TRBJ1-1; CDR3: CASSPRDRLNTEAFF; DNA: TGTGCCAGCAGTCCCCGGGACAGACTCAACACTGAAGCTTTCTTT
D: TRBD2; V: TRBV4-1; size: -; J: TRBJ2-2; CDR3: CASSQQLAGNTGELFF; DNA: TGCGCCAGCAGCCAACAGCTAGCGGGGAACACCGGGGAGCTGTTTTTT
D: -; V: TRBV14; size: -; J: TRBJ1-1; CDR3: CASSQFRSSGAFF; DNA: TGTGCCAGCAGCCAATTTCGTTCCTCTGGGGCTTTCTTT
D: -; V: TRBV9; size: -; J: TRBJ1-6; CDR3: CASSVQGSYNSPLHF; DNA: TGTGCCAGCAGCGTTCAGGGCTCCTATAATTCACCCCTCCACTTT
D: -; V: TRBV5-1; size: -; J: TRBJ2-6; CDR3: CASSWAISTNSGANVLTF; DNA: TGCGCCAGCAGCTGGGCGATTTCGACAAACTCTGGGGCCAACGTCCTGACTTTC
D: TRBD1; V: TRBV12-3/TRBV12-4; size: once; J: TRBJ2-1; CDR3: CASRTTGGGEQFF; DNA: TGTGCCAGCAGAACAACAGGGGGCGGTGAGCAGTTCTTC
D: TRBD1; V: TRBV6-5; size: -; J: TRBJ1-3; CDR3: CASRTQGTGDTIYF; DNA: TGTGCCAGCAGGACACAGGGGACGGGGGACACCATATATTTT
D: TRBD1; V: TRBV3-1/TRBV3-2; size: -; J: TRBJ1-6; CDR3: CASSQGLMDRYSPLHF; DNA: TGTGCCAGCAGCCAAGGGTTGATGGACAGGTATTCACCCCTCCACTTT
D: -; V: TRBV7-2; size: -; J: TRBJ2-5; CDR3: CASSPTRQETQYF; DNA: TGTGCCAGCAGCCCGACTAGACAAGAGACCCAGTACTTC
D: -; V: TRBV28; size: -; J: TRBJ1-6; CDR3: CASSPARPGNSPLHF; DNA: TGTGCCAGCAGTCCCGCCCGACCGGGTAATTCACCCCTCCACTTT
D: -; V: TRBV4-1; size: -; J: TRBJ2-1; CDR3: CASSFRFPKKENEQFF; DNA: TGCGCCAGCAGCTTCCGTTTCCCTAAGAAAGAAAATGAGCAGTTCTTC
D: -; V: TRBV30; size: -; J: TRBJ1-2; CDR3: CAWRRDGSYGYTF; DNA: TGTGCCTGGCGTAGGGACGGCAGCTATGGCTACACCTTC
D: -; V: TRBV12-3/TRBV12-4; size: -; J: TRBJ1-2; CDR3: CASSLRRYYGYTF; DNA: TGTGCCAGCAGTTTACGGCGGTACTATGGCTACACCTTC
D: -; V: TRBV28; size: -; J: TRBJ2-7; CDR3: CATGTRYEQYF; DNA: TGTGCCACCGGAACTAGGTACGAGCAGTACTTC
D: TRBD2; V: TRBV5-1; size: -; J: TRBJ2-2; CDR3: CASSLTSGGTGELFF; DNA: TGCGCCAGCAGCTTGACTAGCGGGGGTACCGGGGAGCTGTTTTTT
D: -; V: TRBV4-3; size: -; J: TRBJ1-5; CDR3: CASSQVPAGPQHF; DNA: TGCGCCAGCAGCCAAGTCCCGGCCGGACCCCAGCATTTT
D: TRBD1; V: TRBV7-2; size: few; J: TRBJ1-5; CDR3: CASSLDLMNRGGQPQHF; DNA: TGTGCCAGCAGCTTAGACTTAATGAACAGGGGGGGTCAGCCCCAGCATTTT
D: -; V: TRBV24-1; size: -; J: TRBJ2-1; CDR3: CATGTELYNEQFF; DNA: TGTGCCACCGGGACGGAGTTATACAATGAGCAGTTCTTC